The source of this T cell receptor beta chain is a study of T-cell memory formation after mild COVID-19. TCRdb re-derived calls from the 5' RACE reads in MiXCR, one entry per CDR3 protein. The sample holds roughly 400,000 distinct CDR3 sequences; roughly 18% are singletons and the top ten take about 22%. In its sample, this clonotype was seen a few times. This clonotype was obtained from a man aged 18 to 30 who had mild COVID-19 (a few samples of this study predate the infection). Cell type and time point are not known. The sequenced sample was PBMCs or a T cell subset sorted from them (not recorded which).

CDR3 coding DNA: TGTGCCAGCACCGGGCCGGGAGCTGGGGCCAACGTCCTGACTTTC. Protein: CASTGPGAGANVLTF. This chain joins TRBV27 and TRBJ2-6; the D gene is possibly TRBD2 (6 bases). Trimming cost V 7 bases and J 2 bases, with 12 bases left between them. Germline lookup yields CDR1 MNHEY and CDR2 SMNVEV (reference sequence). The CDR3 sequence is 15 residues long.